One sample yielded the 20 T cell receptor beta chains listed below, sequenced in a study of CD8+CD57+ T cells in acquired aplastic anemia. Patients chosen for sequencing had shown CD8+CD57+ cell expansion by flow cytometry. Genomic DNA served as template for TCR beta VDJ and CDR3 profiling. From the reads, TCRdb called clonotypes with MiXCR, one entry per CDR3 protein. Of some 160,000 distinct CDR3 sequences listed, 47% are singletons. Sequenced input: sorted CD4+, CD8+, or CD8+CD57+ T cells (not recorded which) from PBMCs. These TCRs come from a human donor with aplastic anemia.

This clonotype was observed at least ten times. The chain has TRBV7-9 and TRBJ1-1; D not resolved. The V end lost 2 bases, the J end lost 5 bases, and 12 bases lay between the germline ends. The length of the CDR3 is 14 residues. Germline V gene sequence: CDR1 SEHNR, CDR2 FQNEAQ (reference sequence). The CDR3 here is CASSLLPDGTEAFF. CDR3 coding DNA: TGTGCCAGCAGCTTACTCCCGGATGGGACTGAAGCTTTCTTT.

Comments on this clonotype: A much larger clone is a single base away; this may be a read error. The CDR3 DNA follows: TGTGCCAGCAACACATACCACGAGCAGTACTTC. Translated, it gives CASNTYHEQYF. The J gene is TRBJ2-7, the V gene TRBV6-1; no reliable D call. The V gene's germline CDR1 is MNHNS and CDR2 SASEGT. Trimming took off 7 bases at V and 5 bases at J, with 9 bases between the two ends. CDR3 length: 11 amino acids.

This chain connects TRBV24-1 to TRBJ1-6; no reliable D call. V lost 4 bases and J 7 bases, leaving 10 bases between the germline ends. CDR1 KGHDR and CDR2 SFDVKD come from the germline V gene. This CDR3 region has 14 residues. The CDR3, as DNA: TGTGCCACCAGTGAGGGGAATGGCAATTCACCCCTCCACTTT. Amino acids: CATSEGNGNSPLHF.

This clonotype was found many times. This chain connects TRBV12-5 to TRBJ1-2; D may be TRBD1 (5 bases). Trimming took 9 bases from V and 4 from J, leaving 21 bases between them. The V gene's germline CDR1 is LGHNT and CDR2 FRNRAP. CDR3 length equals 15 residues. The CDR3 bases are TGTGCTAGCACGGCCGGGACGGAGTGGGGCTATGGCTACACCTTC. Residues: CASTAGTEWGYGYTF.

The J gene is TRBJ2-7, the V gene TRBV2; 9 bases align to TRBD1. J was trimmed by 5 bases and V by 4 bases; bases with no gene match: 3. This CDR3 is 13 amino acids long. Germline-derived CDR1 and CDR2 are SNHLY and FYNNEI. The CDR3 sequence is CASSADRGDEQYF. CDR3 nucleotide sequence: TGTGCCAGCAGTGCGGACAGGGGAGACGAGCAGTACTTC.

This clonotype has only a few counts. A much larger clone sits a single nucleotide away, making a read error possible. V and J are TRBV20-1 and TRBJ1-2; 7 bases match TRBD1. Per the germline V gene, CDR1 is DFQATT and CDR2 is SNEGSKA (reference sequence). There are 12 residues in the CDR3. The CDR3 protein is CSMTGMDYGHTF. The CDR3 coding sequence is TGCAGTATGACAGGGATGGACTATGGCCACACCTTC.

This clonotype was detected ten times or more. The rearrangement links TRBV6-1 to TRBJ1-4; 9 positions match TRBD1. V shed 3 bases and J 4 bases; nucleotides not matched to a gene: 3. Germline V gene data show CDR1 as MNHNS and CDR2 as SASEGT. The CDR3 has 15 amino acids. The DNA of the CDR3 is TGTGCCAGCAGTGAGTGGGGACAGGGTAATGAAAAACTGTTTTTT. Its translation: CASSEWGQGNEKLFF.

The chain combines TRBV24-1 with TRBJ2-7; 8 nucleotides match TRBD2. J was trimmed by 2 bases and V by 0 bases; bases with no gene match: 5. The CDR3 sequence is 16 residues long. The germline V gene has CDR1 KGHDR and CDR2 SFDVKD. As DNA, the CDR3 is TGTGCCACCAGTGATTTGGCTAGCGGGCCTCCCTACGAGCAGTACTTC. It yields the protein CATSDLASGPPYEQYF.

This clonotype has ten or more counts. CDR3 coding DNA: TGTGCCAGCAGTGTAAGTTCGGTAATCTCCTACGAGCAGTACTTC. The encoded protein is CASSVSSVISYEQYF. The chain couples TRBV6-1 to TRBJ2-7; D remains ambiguous. There are 15 residues in the CDR3. Germline V CDR1 and CDR2: MNHNS, SASEGT. The V end was cut by 4 bases, the J end by 0 bases, with 13 bases between.

J is TRBJ1-1 and V is TRBV7-4; D gene unclear. Germline V gives CDR1 SGHVT, CDR2 SQSDAQ. The V gene lost 4 bases and the J gene lost 0 bases, with 12 bases spanning the gap. The CDR3 runs to 15 residues. The CDR3 coding sequence is TGTGCCAGCAGCTCCAATAGAAACATGAACACTGAAGCTTTCTTT. Its translation: CASSSNRNMNTEAFF.

With respect to this clonotype: A much larger clone sits a single nucleotide away, making a read error possible. The gene calls are TRBV4-2 and TRBJ2-7, with D possibly matching TRBD1 (5 bases). V was cut by 2 bases and J by 3 bases, with 17 bases left in between. This CDR3 comprises 16 residues. Germline V CDR1 and CDR2: LGHNA, YNFKEQ. CDR3 sequence: CASSQNLQVGYYEQYF. CDR3 nucleotide sequence: TGTGCCAGCAGCCAAAATCTACAGGTTGGGTACTACGAGCAGTACTTC.

V is TRBV11-2 and J is TRBJ2-7; D is tentatively TRBD1 or TRBD2 (5 bases each). The CDR3 is 12 amino acids. V was clipped by 6 bases and J by 6 bases, with 12 bases between them. Germline-derived CDR1 and CDR2 are SGHAT and FQNNGV. This CDR3 reads CASSPSGSEQYF. CDR3 DNA sequence: TGTGCCAGCAGTCCTTCAGGGAGCGAGCAGTACTTC.

In its sample, this clonotype was seen a few times. V gene TRBV28 combines with J gene TRBJ2-5; D tentatively fits TRBD1 or TRBD2 (5 bases each). CDR3 length: 13 residues. CDR1 MDHEN and CDR2 SYDVKM come from the germline V gene. Deletions cut 6 bases from V and 8 bases from J, with 16 bases between. The CDR3 region is CASSPPGPRTQYF. CDR3 in DNA: TGTGCCAGCAGCCCGCCGGGACCTCGAACCCAGTACTTC. Variable domain in full (rest from reference TRBV28 and TRBJ2-5): DVKVTQSSRYLVKRTGEKVFLECVQDMDHENMFWYRQDPGLGLRLIYFSYDVKMKEKGDIPEGYSVSREKKERFSLILESASTNQTSMYLCASSPPGPRTQYFGPGTRLLVL.

The V and J genes are TRBV11-2 and TRBJ2-1, with no clear D. The CDR3 loop spans 15 amino acids. Germline V gene sequence: CDR1 SGHAT, CDR2 FQNNGV. With 1 base removed from V and 0 bases from J, the gap between germline ends came to 7 bases. The CDR3 region has the DNA TGTGCCAGCAGCTTAGTAACCTTCTCCTACAATGAGCAGTTCTTC. It is translated as CASSLVTFSYNEQFF.

The V and J genes are TRBV6-1 and TRBJ1-5; D unresolved. Trimming left V 7 bases short and J 3 bases short, with 13 bases between. From germline, CDR1 is MNHNS and CDR2 SASEGT. CDR3 length: 14 residues. As DNA, the CDR3 is TGTGCCAGCACCGACCTTACCCACAATCAGCCCCAGCATTTT. Translating it yields CASTDLTHNQPQHF.

CDR3 sequence reads: CATSRGRSEAFF. CDR3 nucleotide sequence: TGTGCCACCAGCAGAGGACGGAGTGAAGCTTTCTTT. The rearrangement joins TRBV15 to TRBJ1-1; D gene uncertain. V dropped 1 base and J dropped 7 bases, with 7 bases sitting between them. CDR3 length: 12 amino acids. Germline V gene data show CDR1 as LNHNV and CDR2 as YYDKDF (reference sequence).

This clonotype was picked up many times. The CDR3 sequence is CASSLYVKREGMLTASSYEQYF. For the CDR3, the DNA is TGTGCCAGCAGCTTATATGTCAAGCGGGAGGGCATGTTGACGGCCAGCTCCTACGAGCAGTACTTC. This rearrangement joins TRBV11-2 to TRBJ2-7; TRBD2 agrees at 10 bases. Germline assignment: CDR1 SGHAT and CDR2 FQNNGV. The CDR3 runs to 22 residues. V shed 2 bases, J shed 0 bases, and the junction held 22 bases outside the gene matches.

This clonotype occurred many times. The chain has TRBV19 and TRBJ2-1; tentatively, D is TRBD2 (6 bases). The V gene lost 4 bases and the J gene lost 5 bases, with 15 bases spanning the gap. The CDR3 loop spans 15 amino acids. Germline V lookup: CDR1 LNHDA, CDR2 SQIVND (reference sequence). Here the CDR3 DNA reads TGTGCCAGTAGTACGGGAGCGGGTCGTAACAATGAGCAGTTCTTC. Residues: CASSTGAGRNNEQFF. Combining the CDR3 with reference TRBV19 and TRBJ2-1 gives the whole variable domain DGGITQSPKYLFRKEGQNVTLSCEQNLNHDAMYWYRQDPGQGLRLIYYSQIVNDFQKGDIAEGYSVSREKKESFPLTVTSAQKNPTAFYLCASSTGAGRNNEQFFGPGTRLTVL.

This clonotype was seen a few times. The V gene is TRBV30, the J gene TRBJ2-7; TRBD2 might be the D (6 bases). The CDR3 extends over 12 amino acids. V lost 1 base and J lost 6, with 10 bases in between. In germline, CDR1 is GTSNPN, CDR2 SVGIG (reference sequence). CDR3 bases: TGTGCCTGGAGTGAGGGAGGAGGCGAGCAGTACTTC. Translation gives CAWSEGGGEQYF. Drawing the rest from reference TRBV30 and TRBJ2-7, the complete variable domain is SQTIHQWPATLVQPVGSPLSLECTVEGTSNPNLYWYRQAAGRGLQLLFYSVGIGQISSEVPQNLSASRPQDRQFILSSKKLLLSDSGFYLCAWSEGGGEQYFGPGTRLTVT.

This chain links TRBV5-1 with TRBJ2-7; D perhaps matches TRBD1 (6 bases). This CDR3 has 16 amino acids. Trimming left V 4 bases short and J 3 bases short, with 20 bases between. The germline CDR1 and CDR2 sequences are SGHRS and YFSETQ. The CDR3 is CASSESGTRFYYEQYF. In DNA form, the CDR3 reads TGCGCCAGCAGCGAATCCGGGACACGTTTTTACTACGAGCAGTACTTC.